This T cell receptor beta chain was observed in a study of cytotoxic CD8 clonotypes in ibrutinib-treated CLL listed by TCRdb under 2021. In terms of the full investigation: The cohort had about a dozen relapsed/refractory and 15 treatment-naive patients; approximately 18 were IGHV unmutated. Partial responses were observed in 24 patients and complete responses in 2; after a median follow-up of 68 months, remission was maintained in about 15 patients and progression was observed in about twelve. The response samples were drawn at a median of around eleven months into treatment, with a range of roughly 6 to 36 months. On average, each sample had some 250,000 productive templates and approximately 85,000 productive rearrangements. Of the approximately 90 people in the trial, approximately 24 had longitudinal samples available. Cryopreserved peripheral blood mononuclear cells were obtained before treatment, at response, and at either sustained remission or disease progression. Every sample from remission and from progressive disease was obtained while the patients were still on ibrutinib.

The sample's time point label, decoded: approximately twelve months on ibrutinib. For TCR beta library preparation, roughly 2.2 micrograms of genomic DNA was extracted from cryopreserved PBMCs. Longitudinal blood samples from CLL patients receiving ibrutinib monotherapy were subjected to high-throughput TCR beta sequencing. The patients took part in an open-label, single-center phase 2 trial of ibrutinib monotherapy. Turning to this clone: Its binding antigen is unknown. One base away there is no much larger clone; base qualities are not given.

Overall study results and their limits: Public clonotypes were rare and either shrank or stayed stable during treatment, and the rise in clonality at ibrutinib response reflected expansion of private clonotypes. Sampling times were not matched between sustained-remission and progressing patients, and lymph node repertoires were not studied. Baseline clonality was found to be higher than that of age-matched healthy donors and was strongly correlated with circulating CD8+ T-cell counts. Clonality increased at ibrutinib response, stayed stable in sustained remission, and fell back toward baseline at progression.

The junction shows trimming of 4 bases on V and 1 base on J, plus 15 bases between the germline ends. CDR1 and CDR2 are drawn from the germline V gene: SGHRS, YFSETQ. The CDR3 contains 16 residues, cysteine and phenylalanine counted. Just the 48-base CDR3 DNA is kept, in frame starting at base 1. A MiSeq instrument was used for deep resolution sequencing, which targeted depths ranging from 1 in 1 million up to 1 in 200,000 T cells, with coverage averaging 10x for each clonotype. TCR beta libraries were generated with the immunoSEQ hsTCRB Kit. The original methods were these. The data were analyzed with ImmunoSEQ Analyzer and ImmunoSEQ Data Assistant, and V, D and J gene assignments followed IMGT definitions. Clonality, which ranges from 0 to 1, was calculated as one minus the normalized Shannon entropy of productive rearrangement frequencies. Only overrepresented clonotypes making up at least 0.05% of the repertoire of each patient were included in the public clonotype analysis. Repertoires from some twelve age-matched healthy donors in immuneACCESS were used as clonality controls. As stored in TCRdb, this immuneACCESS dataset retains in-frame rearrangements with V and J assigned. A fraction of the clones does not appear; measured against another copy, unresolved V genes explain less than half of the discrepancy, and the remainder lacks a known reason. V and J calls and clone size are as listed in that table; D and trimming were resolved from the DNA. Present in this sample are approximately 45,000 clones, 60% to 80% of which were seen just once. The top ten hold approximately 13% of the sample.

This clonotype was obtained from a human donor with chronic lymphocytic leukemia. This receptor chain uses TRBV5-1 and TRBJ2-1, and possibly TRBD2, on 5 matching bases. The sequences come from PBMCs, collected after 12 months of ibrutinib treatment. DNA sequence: TGCGCCAGCAGCGTGTCGAGTCAGCGGTCCTACAATGAGCAGTTCTTC. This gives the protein CASSVSSQRSYNEQFF.